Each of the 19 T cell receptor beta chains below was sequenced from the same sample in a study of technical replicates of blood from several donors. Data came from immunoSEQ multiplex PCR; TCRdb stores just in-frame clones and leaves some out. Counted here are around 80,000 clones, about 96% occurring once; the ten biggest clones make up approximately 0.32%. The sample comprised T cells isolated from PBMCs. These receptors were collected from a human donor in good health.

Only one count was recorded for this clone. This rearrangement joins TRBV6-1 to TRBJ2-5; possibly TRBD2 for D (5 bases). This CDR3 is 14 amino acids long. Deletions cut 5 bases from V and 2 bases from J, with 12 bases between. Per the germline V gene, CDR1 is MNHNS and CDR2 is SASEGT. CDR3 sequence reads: CASSKAGGQETQYF. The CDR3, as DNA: TGTGCCAGCAGTAAGGCGGGCGGGCAAGAGACCCAGTACTTC.

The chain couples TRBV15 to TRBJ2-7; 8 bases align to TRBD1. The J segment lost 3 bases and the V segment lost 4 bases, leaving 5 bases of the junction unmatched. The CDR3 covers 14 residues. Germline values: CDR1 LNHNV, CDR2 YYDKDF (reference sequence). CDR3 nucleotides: TGTGCCACCAGCATAGCCGACAGGGGCTACGAGCAGTACTTC. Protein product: CATSIADRGYEQYF.

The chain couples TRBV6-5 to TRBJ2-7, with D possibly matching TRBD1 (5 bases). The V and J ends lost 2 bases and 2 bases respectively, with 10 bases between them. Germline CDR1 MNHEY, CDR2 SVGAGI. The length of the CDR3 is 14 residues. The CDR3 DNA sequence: TGTGCCAGCAGTTACCTAGGGGTGGCCTACGAGCAGTACTTC. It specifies CASSYLGVAYEQYF.

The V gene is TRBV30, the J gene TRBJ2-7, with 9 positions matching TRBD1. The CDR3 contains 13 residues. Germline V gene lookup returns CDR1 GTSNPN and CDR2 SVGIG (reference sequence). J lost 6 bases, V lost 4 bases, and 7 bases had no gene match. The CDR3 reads CAWTAGTGLEQYF. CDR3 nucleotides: TGTGCCTGGACCGCCGGGACAGGGCTCGAGCAGTACTTC.

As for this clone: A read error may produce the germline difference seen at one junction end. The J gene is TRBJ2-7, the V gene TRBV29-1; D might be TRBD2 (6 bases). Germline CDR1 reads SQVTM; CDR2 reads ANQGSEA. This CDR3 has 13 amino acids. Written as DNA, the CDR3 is TGCAGCGTGGAAGACGGGAGATCCTACGAGCAGTACTTC. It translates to CSVEDGRSYEQYF.

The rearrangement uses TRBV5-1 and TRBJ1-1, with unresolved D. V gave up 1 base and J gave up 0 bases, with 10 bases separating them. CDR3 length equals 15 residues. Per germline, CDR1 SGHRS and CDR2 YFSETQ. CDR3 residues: CASSLSGPLNTEAFF. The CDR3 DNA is TGCGCCAGCAGCTTGTCTGGGCCGCTGAACACTGAAGCTTTCTTT.

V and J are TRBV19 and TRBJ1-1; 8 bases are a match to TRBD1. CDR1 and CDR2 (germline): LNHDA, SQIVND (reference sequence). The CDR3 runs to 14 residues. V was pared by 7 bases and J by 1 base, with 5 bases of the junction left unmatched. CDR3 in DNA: TGTGCCAGTACCACGGGGACAGGGAACACTGAAGCTTTCTTT. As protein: CASTTGTGNTEAFF.

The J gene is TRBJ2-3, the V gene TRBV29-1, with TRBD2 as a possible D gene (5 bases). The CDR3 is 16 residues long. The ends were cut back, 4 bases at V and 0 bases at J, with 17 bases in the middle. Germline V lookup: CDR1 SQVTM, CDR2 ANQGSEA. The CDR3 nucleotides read TGCAGCGTTGCCGAGGCAGTCGGGATGAGCACAGATACGCAGTATTTT. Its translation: CSVAEAVGMSTDTQYF.

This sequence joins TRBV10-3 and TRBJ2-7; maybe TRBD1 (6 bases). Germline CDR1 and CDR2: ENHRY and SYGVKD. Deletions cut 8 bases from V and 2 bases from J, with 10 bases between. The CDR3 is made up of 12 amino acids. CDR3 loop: CAIADRPYEQYF. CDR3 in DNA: TGTGCCATCGCGGACAGACCCTACGAGCAGTACTTC.

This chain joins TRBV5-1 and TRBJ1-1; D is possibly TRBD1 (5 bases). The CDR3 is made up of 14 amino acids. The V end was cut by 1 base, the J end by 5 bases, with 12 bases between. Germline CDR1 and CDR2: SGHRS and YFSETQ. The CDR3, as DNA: TGCGCCAGCAGCTTGCGTCAGGGAGGAACTGAAGCTTTCTTT. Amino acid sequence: CASSLRQGGTEAFF.

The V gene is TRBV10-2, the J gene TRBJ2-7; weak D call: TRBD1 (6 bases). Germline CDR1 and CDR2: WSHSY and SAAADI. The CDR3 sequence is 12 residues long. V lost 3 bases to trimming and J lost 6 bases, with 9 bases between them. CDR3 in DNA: TGCGCCAGCAGTGAACAGGGTGGCGAGCAGTACTTC. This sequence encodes CASSEQGGEQYF.

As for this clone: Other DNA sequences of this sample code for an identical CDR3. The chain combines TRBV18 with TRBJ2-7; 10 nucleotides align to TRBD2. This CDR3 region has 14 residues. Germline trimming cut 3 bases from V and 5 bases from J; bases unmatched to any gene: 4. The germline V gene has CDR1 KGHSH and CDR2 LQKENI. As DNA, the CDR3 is TGTGCCAGCTCACCCCCGGGACTAGCGCACGAGCAGTACTTC. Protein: CASSPPGLAHEQYF.

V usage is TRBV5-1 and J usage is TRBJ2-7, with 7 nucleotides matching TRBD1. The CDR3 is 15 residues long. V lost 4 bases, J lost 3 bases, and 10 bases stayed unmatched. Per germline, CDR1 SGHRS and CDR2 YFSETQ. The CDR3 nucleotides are TGCGCCAGCAGCCTTTCCCTTGGACAGGTCTACGAGCAGTACTTC. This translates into CASSLSLGQVYEQYF.

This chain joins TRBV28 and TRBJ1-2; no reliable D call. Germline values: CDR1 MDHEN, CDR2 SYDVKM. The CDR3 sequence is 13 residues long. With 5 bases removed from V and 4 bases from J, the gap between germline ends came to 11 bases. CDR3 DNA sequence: TGTGCCAGCAGTCTTTCGGGGTTCTATGGCTACACCTTC. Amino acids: CASSLSGFYGYTF.

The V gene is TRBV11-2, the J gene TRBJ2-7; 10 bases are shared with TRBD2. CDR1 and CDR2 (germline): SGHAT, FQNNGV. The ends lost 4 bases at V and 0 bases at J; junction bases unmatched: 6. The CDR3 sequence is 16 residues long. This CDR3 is CASSSPPSGSSYEQYF. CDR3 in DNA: TGTGCCAGCAGCTCGCCCCCTAGCGGGAGCTCCTACGAGCAGTACTTC.

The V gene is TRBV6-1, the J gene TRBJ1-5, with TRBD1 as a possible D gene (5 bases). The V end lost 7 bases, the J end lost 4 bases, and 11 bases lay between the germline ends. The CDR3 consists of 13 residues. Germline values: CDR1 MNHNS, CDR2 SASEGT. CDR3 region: CASNLQVNQPQHF. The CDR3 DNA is TGTGCCAGCAATCTACAGGTTAATCAGCCCCAGCATTTT.

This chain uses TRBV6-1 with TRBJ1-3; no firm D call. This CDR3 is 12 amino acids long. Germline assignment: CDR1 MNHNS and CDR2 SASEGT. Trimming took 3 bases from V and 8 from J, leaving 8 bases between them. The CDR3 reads CASSDGGDTIYF. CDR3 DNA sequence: TGTGCCAGCAGTGATGGAGGAGACACCATATATTTT.

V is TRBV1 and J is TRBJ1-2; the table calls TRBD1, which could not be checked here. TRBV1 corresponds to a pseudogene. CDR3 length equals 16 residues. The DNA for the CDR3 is TGCACCAGCAGCCAAGAATGGGACAGGGGCGAGTATGGCTACACCTTC. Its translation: CTSSQEWDRGEYGYTF.

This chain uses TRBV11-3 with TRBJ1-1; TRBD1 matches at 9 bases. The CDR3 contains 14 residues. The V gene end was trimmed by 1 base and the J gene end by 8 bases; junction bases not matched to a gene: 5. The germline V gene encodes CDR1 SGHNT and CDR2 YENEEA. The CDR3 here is CASSLGAGQGEAFF. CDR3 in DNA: TGTGCCAGCAGCTTAGGAGCCGGACAGGGGGAAGCTTTCTTT.